A selection of T cell receptor beta chains follows, all from one sample in a study of shared clonotypes between healthy human individuals. The table came from immunoSEQ multiplex PCR; TCRdb's copy has only in-frame clones and leaves some out. In the table there are about 2 million clones, about 95% of which are singletons. Sequences were obtained from naive CD8+ T cells sorted from blood. All receptors derive from a man between 18 and 29 years old in good health. CDR3s include the opening cysteine and the closing phenylalanine or tryptophan. Each record gives: D gene, V gene, J gene, clone size, CDR3 DNA, CDR3 protein. The D gene is left open where the match is weak. Expanded clones get a size class; other rows say once, few or many, or leave the size out.

D: .
V: TRBV6-1
J: TRBJ2-5
size: .
DNA: TGTGCCAGCAGTGAGTCGACGGAAAAGGTGGAGACCCAGTACTTC
CDR3: CASSESTEKVETQYF

D: .
V: TRBV28
J: TRBJ2-2
size: .
DNA: TGTGCCAGCAGTCGAGGACTCGTTCCCGGGGAGCTGTTTTTT
CDR3: CASSRGLVPGELFF

D: .
V: TRBV4-3
J: TRBJ2-2
size: .
DNA: TGCGCCAGCAGCCAAGAAGCCTTTGGGGGAATAAGTTGGAACACCGGGGAGCTGTTTTTT
CDR3: CASSQEAFGGISWNTGELFF

D: TRBD2
V: TRBV27
J: TRBJ2-2
size: .
DNA: TGTGCCAGCAGTTGGGAGGGGACGGGCACCGGGGAGCTGTTTTTT
CDR3: CASSWEGTGTGELFF

D: .
V: TRBV5-3
J: TRBJ2-7
size: .
DNA: TGTGCCAGAAGCGTCGGGACCCACGAGCAGTACTTC
CDR3: CARSVGTHEQYF

D: .
V: TRBV2
J: TRBJ1-2
size: .
DNA: TGTGCCAGCAGTGAATGGGAATTTTATGGCTACACCTTC
CDR3: CASSEWEFYGYTF

D: .
V: TRBV6-5
J: TRBJ2-7
size: .
DNA: TGTGCCAGCAGTTACGAGGGGCTTCAAGGCCAGCAGTACTTC
CDR3: CASSYEGLQGQQYF

D: TRBD1
V: TRBV6-5
J: TRBJ2-1
size: .
DNA: TGTGCCAGCAGTTACAGGAGACAGGGGGACGCCAATGAGCAGTTCTTC
CDR3: CASSYRRQGDANEQFF

D: .
V: TRBV6-6
J: TRBJ2-1
size: .
DNA: TGTGCCAGCTCGATCGGGAGTGAGCAGTTCTTC
CDR3: CASSIGSEQFF

D: TRBD2
V: TRBV4-1
J: TRBJ2-7
size: .
DNA: TGCGCCAGCAGCCAAGGGGGACTAGCGTCATACGAGCAGTACTTC
CDR3: CASSQGGLASYEQYF

D: TRBD1
V: TRBV19
J: TRBJ1-5
size: .
DNA: TGTGCCAGAAGGGACAGGGGGCTGCCAGGCGATCAGCCCCAGCATTTT
CDR3: CARRDRGLPGDQPQHF

D: .
V: TRBV7-9
J: TRBJ2-3
size: .
DNA: TGTGCCAGCACCCCGGGGCTGCCCACTAGCACAGATACGCAGTATTTT
CDR3: CASTPGLPTSTDTQYF

D: .
V: TRBV15
J: TRBJ1-2
size: .
DNA: TGTGCCACCAGCAGAGTTGTGGACAATTACTATGGCTACACCTTC
CDR3: CATSRVVDNYYGYTF

D: .
V: TRBV5-6
J: TRBJ1-1
size: .
DNA: TGTGCCAGCAGCTACAGGGAGATCACTGAAGCTTTCTTT
CDR3: CASSYREITEAFF

D: TRBD2
V: TRBV27
J: TRBJ2-1
size: .
DNA: TGTGCCAGCAGTTTATCTAGCGGGGGGCACAATGAGCAGTTCTTC
CDR3: CASSLSSGGHNEQFF

D: .
V: TRBV6-4
J: TRBJ2-3
size: .
DNA: TGTGCCAGCAGTGACTTGGGGGGGCTAGTCGGGGATACGCAGTATTTT
CDR3: CASSDLGGLVGDTQYF

D: TRBD1
V: TRBV15
J: TRBJ1-5
size: .
DNA: TGTGCCACCAGCAGAGGGACAGGGGGGAATCAGCCCCAGCATTTT
CDR3: CATSRGTGGNQPQHF

D: .
V: TRBV7-2
J: TRBJ1-2
size: .
DNA: TGTGCCAGCAGCTTTTTACCGGGGGGCTTTACCGGTTATTACACCTTC
CDR3: CASSFLPGGFTGYYTF

D: .
V: TRBV5-1
J: TRBJ1-1
size: .
DNA: TGCGCCAGCAGCTTGATTGGAACTGAAGCTTTCTTT
CDR3: CASSLIGTEAFF

D: TRBD1
V: TRBV27
J: TRBJ2-1
size: .
DNA: TGTGCCAGCAGCTCCTTCGGACAGGTTGATGAGCAGTTCTTC
CDR3: CASSSFGQVDEQFF

D: .
V: TRBV5-1
J: TRBJ2-1
size: .
DNA: TGCGCCAGCAGCTTGAACAGGGTAGAGGAGCAGTTCTTC
CDR3: CASSLNRVEEQFF

D: .
V: TRBV11-2
J: TRBJ1-6
size: .
DNA: TGTGCCAGCAGCCCTCTAGGAGGGCGGGAATCACCCCTCCACTTT
CDR3: CASSPLGGRESPLHF

D: TRBD1
V: TRBV28
J: TRBJ2-1
size: once
DNA: TGTGCCAGCAGTTTCCGACAGGGTAGCTCCTACAATGAGCAGTTCTTC
CDR3: CASSFRQGSSYNEQFF

D: .
V: TRBV4-3
J: TRBJ2-7
size: .
DNA: TGCGCCAGCAGCCAAGTCGCCAGGGACTACGAGCAGTACTTC
CDR3: CASSQVARDYEQYF

D: TRBD1
V: TRBV19
J: TRBJ2-1
size: .
DNA: TGTGCCAGTAGTGGACAGGGCAATGAGCAGTTCTTC
CDR3: CASSGQGNEQFF

D: .
V: TRBV13
J: TRBJ2-1
size: .
DNA: TGTGCCAGCAGCTTAGCGGGGATATACAATGAGCAGTTCTTC
CDR3: CASSLAGIYNEQFF

D: .
V: TRBV28
J: TRBJ1-6
size: .
DNA: TGTGCCAGCAGTCCACAGGGAAGTGGAAATTCACCCCTCCACTTT
CDR3: CASSPQGSGNSPLHF

D: TRBD1
V: TRBV9
J: TRBJ1-2
size: .
DNA: TGTGCCAGCAGCCCCCCGACAGGGGGCGGCTACACCTTC
CDR3: CASSPPTGGGYTF

D: TRBD1
V: TRBV29-1
J: TRBJ2-2
size: .
DNA: TGCAGCGTTGAAAAAGGGGACAGGGTAACCGGGGAGCTGTTTTTT
CDR3: CSVEKGDRVTGELFF

D: .
V: TRBV2
J: TRBJ2-3
size: .
DNA: TGTGCCAGCAGTGAACGCCCGACAGTTACGACAGATACGCAGTATTTT
CDR3: CASSERPTVTTDTQYF

D: .
V: TRBV19
J: TRBJ2-1
size: .
DNA: TGTGCCAGTAGTCTCACGCAGGGTCATGAGCAGTTCTTC
CDR3: CASSLTQGHEQFF

D: .
V: TRBV5-5
J: TRBJ2-2
size: .
DNA: TGTGCCAGCAGCTTGGGATCCCGGGACACCGGGGAGCTGTTTTTT
CDR3: CASSLGSRDTGELFF

D: .
V: TRBV5-8
J: TRBJ1-5
size: .
DNA: TGTGCCAGCAGCCCAGGGACGCTTAGCAATCAGCCCCAGCATTTT
CDR3: CASSPGTLSNQPQHF

D: .
V: TRBV7-8
J: TRBJ1-5
size: .
DNA: TGTGCCAGCAGCTTAAACGGCTATCAGCCCCAGCATTTT
CDR3: CASSLNGYQPQHF

D: .
V: TRBV15
J: TRBJ1-1
size: .
DNA: TGTGCCACCAGCAACAGGGACGAATGGGGTACTGAAGCTTTCTTT
CDR3: CATSNRDEWGTEAFF

D: .
V: TRBV27
J: TRBJ2-1
size: .
DNA: TGTGCCAGCAGTTTATCTGGGGGGCATGAGCAGTTCTTC
CDR3: CASSLSGGHEQFF

D: .
V: TRBV11-2
J: TRBJ1-2
size: .
DNA: TGTGCCAGCAGCTTAGACGGCGCGGGTGGTGGCTACACCTTC
CDR3: CASSLDGAGGGYTF

D: .
V: TRBV6-5
J: TRBJ2-1
size: .
DNA: TGTGCCAGCAGTTACTCACAGGGTTCTGAGCAGTTCTTC
CDR3: CASSYSQGSEQFF

D: .
V: TRBV4-3
J: TRBJ1-1
size: .
DNA: TGCGCCAGCAGCCAAGACCCCATCGGTCTCACTGAAGCTTTCTTT
CDR3: CASSQDPIGLTEAFF

D: TRBD2
V: TRBV9
J: TRBJ2-3
size: .
DNA: TGTGCCAGCAGCGCGCCACTAGCGGGGATTATCTCAGATACGCAGTATTTT
CDR3: CASSAPLAGIISDTQYF

D: TRBD1
V: TRBV10-3
J: TRBJ2-5
size: .
DNA: TGTGCCATCAGTGAACAGGGGGCAGAGACCCAGTACTTC
CDR3: CAISEQGAETQYF

D: .
V: TRBV5-1
J: TRBJ2-7
size: .
DNA: TGCGCCAGCAGCTTCGACCTCTACGAGCAGTACTTC
CDR3: CASSFDLYEQYF

D: TRBD2
V: TRBV10-3
J: TRBJ2-1
size: .
DNA: TGTGCCATCGCTGCAAAGGAGCGGGAGACTCATGAGCAGTTCTTC
CDR3: CAIAAKERETHEQFF

D: TRBD1
V: TRBV5-1
J: TRBJ1-1
size: .
DNA: TGCGCCAGCAGCTGGACAGGGGTAAATGAAGCTTTCTTT
CDR3: CASSWTGVNEAFF

D: .
V: TRBV4-3
J: TRBJ1-2
size: .
DNA: TGCGCCAGCAGCCAAGGGGACCTCTACACCTTC
CDR3: CASSQGDLYTF

D: TRBD2
V: TRBV28
J: TRBJ2-3
size: .
DNA: TGTGCCAGCAGTTGGGTAGCGGGGGCTACCTTCACAGATACGCAGTATTTT
CDR3: CASSWVAGATFTDTQYF

D: .
V: TRBV4-1
J: TRBJ1-1
size: .
DNA: TGCGCCAGCAGCCAAGTCCTTAACAGGGTGAACACTGAAGCTTTCTTT
CDR3: CASSQVLNRVNTEAFF

D: .
V: TRBV6-6
J: TRBJ2-3
size: .
DNA: TGTGCCAGCAGAGGACTACTGCTCGACGCGCAGTATTTT
CDR3: CASRGLLLDAQYF

D: TRBD1
V: TRBV6-6
J: TRBJ1-2
size: .
DNA: TGTGCCAGCAGTTACGGACAGGGTGGCTATGGCTACACCTTC
CDR3: CASSYGQGGYGYTF

D: .
V: TRBV30
J: TRBJ2-5
size: .
DNA: TGTGCCTGGAGTGTGGGTTCCGGAGAAGAGACCCAGTACTTC
CDR3: CAWSVGSGEETQYF

D: TRBD2
V: TRBV29-1
J: TRBJ2-2
size: .
DNA: TGCAGCGTATGGACTAGCGAAAACACCGGGGAGCTGTTTTTT
CDR3: CSVWTSENTGELFF

D: .
V: TRBV19
J: TRBJ2-7
size: .
DNA: TGTGCCACACGTCAAAGGGGAGGTGTGTACGAGCAGTACTTC
CDR3: CATRQRGGVYEQYF

D: TRBD1
V: TRBV7-9
J: TRBJ1-2
size: .
DNA: TGTGCCAGCAGCCCAGGGACAGGGCTAACTTTATATGGCTACACCTTC
CDR3: CASSPGTGLTLYGYTF

D: .
V: TRBV7-9
J: TRBJ1-1
size: .
DNA: TGTGCCAGCAGCTTAGCGCCGGGGGGTTTAGGCACTGAAGCTTTCTTT
CDR3: CASSLAPGGLGTEAFF

D: .
V: TRBV7-2
J: TRBJ2-7
size: .
DNA: TGTGCCAGCAGCTTACTGCTTGCGGGTGGTGCCTACGAGCAGTACTTC
CDR3: CASSLLLAGGAYEQYF

D: .
V: TRBV28
J: TRBJ2-7
size: once
DNA: TGTGCCAGCAGTTTGCAGCGACCCTACGAGCAGTACTTC
CDR3: CASSLQRPYEQYF

D: TRBD2
V: TRBV7-9
J: TRBJ2-5
size: .
DNA: TGTGCCAGCAGCTTGCCAGAGGGGACTAGCGGGGCTCAAGAGACCCAGTACTTC
CDR3: CASSLPEGTSGAQETQYF